This T cell receptor (beta chain) was captured by sequencing in a study of CD8 T cells in ankylosing spondylitis. Study-wide results and caveats: A TCR beta motif made of several highly homologous variants seemed typical of ankylosing spondylitis blood. There were earlier reports of some motif variants in reactive arthritis synovial fluid and blood.

In making TCR beta libraries, quantitative 5'-RACE with molecular barcodes was used. Via MiXCR, TCRdb re-called the 5' RACE reads, giving one row per CDR3 protein. The sample records some 290,000 distinct CDR3 sequences, around 19% being singletons. This clonotype was observed at least ten times. Its antigen is undetermined. This CDR3 region has 11 residues. Germline V lookup: CDR1 MNHNY, CDR2 SVGAGI (reference sequence). Trimming stripped 6 bases from V and 2 bases from J, with 4 bases between. The gene calls are TRBV6-6 and TRBJ2-5; D is unresolved. Sequenced sample: blood, either unsorted or a sorted T cell fraction (not recorded which). The origin of this receptor is a male donor with ankylosing spondylitis or in good health (not recorded which). The CDR3 protein is CASSPQETQYF. CDR3 sequence (DNA): TGTGCCAGCAGCCCGCAAGAGACCCAGTACTTC.